The 6 T cell receptor beta chains below were found in one sample sequenced in a study of blood T cells in healthy people across ages. A second PCR of roughly 7 to 11 cycles used a sample-barcoded 5' primer and a J-beta primer mix. MiXCR, applied by TCRdb to the 5' RACE reads, yields one record per CDR3 protein. Among 850,000 to 1,000,000 distinct CDR3 sequences listed, just over 50% were seen once. Sequencing was performed on blood. The receptor set was obtained from a woman aged 55-70 years in good health.

The chain has TRBV21-1 and TRBJ2-3; TRBD2, the table's D call, was not compared with the DNA. TRBV21-1 is annotated as a pseudogene. The length of the CDR3 is 17 residues. In DNA form, the CDR3 reads TGTGCCAGCAGCAAAAAACTAGCGGGAGCTAGCACAGATACGCAGTATTTT. Encoded protein: CASSKKLAGASTDTQYF.

This clonotype was counted between two and nine times. This rearrangement joins TRBV12-3 or TRBV12-4 to TRBJ2-4, with 10 bases aligning to TRBD1. Trimming cost V 7 bases and J 7 bases; bases outside gene matches: 7. CDR3 length: 14 residues. DNA of the CDR3: TGTGCCAGCAACTCCTGGGGACAGGGGAACATTCAGTACTTC. Its protein product is CASNSWGQGNIQYF.

This rearrangement joins TRBV3-1 to TRBJ2-1, with TRBD2 matching 7 bases. The V and J ends lost 1 base and 4 bases, in that order; junction bases with no gene match: 4. Germline CDR1 reads LGHDT; CDR2 reads YNNKEL (reference sequence). The CDR3 is made up of 15 amino acids. CDR3 DNA: TGTGCCAGCAGCCAAGTGTCTAGCGGATACAATGAGCAGTTCTTC. It is translated as CASSQVSSGYNEQFF.

This clonotype came up a few times. The chain joins TRBV20-1 to TRBJ2-5; TRBD1 agrees at 10 bases. V was pared by 6 bases and J by 4 bases, with 5 bases of the junction left unmatched. The CDR3 contains 13 residues. Germline CDR1 reads DFQATT; CDR2 reads SNEGSKA (reference sequence). The CDR3 reads CSADRDRGETQYF. Here the CDR3 DNA reads TGCAGTGCAGATCGGGACAGGGGAGAGACCCAGTACTTC.

The chain recombines TRBV6-2 or TRBV6-3 with TRBJ2-1; 9 bases are shared with TRBD2. V shed 7 bases, J shed 6 bases, and the junction held 7 bases outside the gene matches. The germline gives CDR1 MNHEY, CDR2 SVGEGT. The CDR3 length is 14 residues. The CDR3 loop is CASTPLAGSNEQFF. Written as DNA, the CDR3 is TGTGCCAGCACTCCGCTAGCGGGATCCAATGAGCAGTTCTTC.

The V call is TRBV6-1, the J call TRBJ2-4; D is ambiguous. Trimming removed 4 bases at V and 8 bases at J, with 12 bases between. Germline CDR1 MNHNS, CDR2 SASEGT. The CDR3 is 13 residues long. The CDR3 reads CASSASSRDIQYF. The DNA for the CDR3 is TGTGCCAGCAGTGCGAGCAGTCGGGACATTCAGTACTTC.